A selection of T cell receptor beta chains follows, all from one sample in a study of blood T cell repertoires in COVID-19. Measured with immunoSEQ multiplex PCR; TCRdb has only the in-frame clones, and not every one. The sample has about 310,000 clones; approximately 90% are singletons. The sample comprised PBMCs or T cells enriched from blood (not recorded which). Receptors were obtained from a woman in her thirties or forties who had recovered from COVID-19. The CDR3 runs from the conserved cysteine through the conserved F or W. A D gene is named only where the DNA matches it firmly.

j_call: TRBJ1-4; v_call: TRBV11-2; d_call: -; cdr3_aa: CASSPRLGNEKLFF
j_call: TRBJ2-7; v_call: TRBV20-1; d_call: TRBD2; cdr3_aa: CSTGEGHEQYF
j_call: TRBJ1-4; v_call: TRBV5-1; d_call: -; cdr3_aa: CASMQGRTATNEKLFF
j_call: TRBJ1-2; v_call: TRBV27; d_call: TRBD1; cdr3_aa: CASNPTGRNYGYTF
j_call: TRBJ2-1; v_call: TRBV5-4; d_call: TRBD2; cdr3_aa: CASSSGRGGPRNEQFF
j_call: TRBJ2-4; v_call: TRBV4-1; d_call: -; cdr3_aa: CASSQDNGGAKNIQYF
j_call: TRBJ2-3; v_call: TRBV6-5; d_call: TRBD2; cdr3_aa: CASSYDTSGTDTQYF
j_call: TRBJ2-7; v_call: TRBV28; d_call: -; cdr3_aa: CASSSPGRVSYEQYF
j_call: TRBJ1-3; v_call: TRBV18; d_call: TRBD1; cdr3_aa: CASSPPGQAGGNTIYF
j_call: TRBJ1-4; v_call: TRBV9; d_call: -; cdr3_aa: CASSGGGQNEKLFF
j_call: TRBJ2-7; v_call: TRBV7-9; d_call: TRBD1; cdr3_aa: CASSYRDRANEQYF
j_call: TRBJ2-3; v_call: TRBV9; d_call: TRBD2; cdr3_aa: CASSVGGGREVTDTQYF
j_call: TRBJ2-7; v_call: TRBV7-8; d_call: TRBD1; cdr3_aa: CASSSDRGYGYEQYF
j_call: TRBJ1-6; v_call: TRBV3-1/TRBV3-2; d_call: TRBD1; cdr3_aa: CASSQGTGLALHF
j_call: TRBJ2-3; v_call: TRBV5-1; d_call: -; cdr3_aa: CASSLAVLQVADTQYF
j_call: TRBJ2-7; v_call: TRBV2; d_call: TRBD2; cdr3_aa: CASSEPGLAGGHSYEQYF
j_call: TRBJ1-2; v_call: TRBV6-5; d_call: TRBD1; cdr3_aa: CASIWDREGSDYTF